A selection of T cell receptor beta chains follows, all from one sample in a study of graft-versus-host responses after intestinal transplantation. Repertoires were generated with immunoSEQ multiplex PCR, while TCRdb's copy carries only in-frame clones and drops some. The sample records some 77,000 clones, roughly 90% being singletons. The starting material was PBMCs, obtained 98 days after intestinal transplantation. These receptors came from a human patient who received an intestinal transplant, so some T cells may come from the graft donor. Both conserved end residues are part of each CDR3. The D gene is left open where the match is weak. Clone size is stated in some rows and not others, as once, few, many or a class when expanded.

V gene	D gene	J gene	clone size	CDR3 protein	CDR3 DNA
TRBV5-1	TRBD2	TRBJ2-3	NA	CASSSSGGRGDTQYF	TGCGCCAGCAGCTCTAGCGGGGGTAGAGGTGATACGCAGTATTTT
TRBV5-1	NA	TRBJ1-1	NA	CASSQTPRDLLSGTEAFF	TGCGCCAGCAGCCAAACCCCAAGGGACCTATTGTCGGGGACTGAAGCTTTCTTT
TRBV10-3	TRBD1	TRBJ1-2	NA	CAISPSGGVGYTF	TGTGCCATCAGCCCGTCAGGGGGCGTGGGCTACACCTTC
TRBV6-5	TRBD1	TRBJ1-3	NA	CASSSTPGQGNTIYF	TGTGCCAGCAGCTCCACTCCGGGACAGGGAAACACCATATATTTT
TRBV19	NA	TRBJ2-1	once	CASSITGALSYNEQFF	TGTGCCAGTAGTATAACAGGAGCCCTCTCCTACAATGAGCAGTTCTTC
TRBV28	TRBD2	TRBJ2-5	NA	CASSLYAGDETQYF	TGTGCCAGCAGTTTATATGCGGGAGACGAGACCCAGTACTTC
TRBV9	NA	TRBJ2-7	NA	CASSVNSHYEQYF	TGTGCCAGCAGCGTAAACAGCCACTACGAGCAGTACTTC
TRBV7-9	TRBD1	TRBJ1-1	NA	CASPLDRDRVNTEAFF	TGTGCCAGCCCCCTCGACAGGGATAGGGTGAACACTGAAGCTTTCTTT
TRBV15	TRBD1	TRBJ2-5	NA	CATSLGSTGGPETQYF	TGTGCCACCAGCCTAGGGTCCACAGGGGGTCCGGAGACCCAGTACTTC
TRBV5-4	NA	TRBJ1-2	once	CASSLLQGEYGYTF	TGTGCCAGCAGCCTGCTACAGGGAGAATATGGCTACACCTTC
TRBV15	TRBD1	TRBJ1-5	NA	CATSRDETGFLEPQHF	TGTGCCACCAGCAGAGACGAGACAGGGTTCCTGGAACCCCAGCATTTT
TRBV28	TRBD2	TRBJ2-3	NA	CASSPGGSTDTQYF	TGTGCCAGCAGTCCCGGGGGGTCCACAGATACGCAGTATTTT
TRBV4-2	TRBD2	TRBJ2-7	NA	CASSRGGEDEQYF	TGTGCCAGCAGCCGCGGGGGAGAGGACGAGCAGTACTTC
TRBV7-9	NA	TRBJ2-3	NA	CASSAPTGLRTDTQYF	TGTGCCAGCAGCGCCCCGACAGGCCTCCGCACAGATACGCAGTATTTT
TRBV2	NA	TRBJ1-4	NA	CASSEGATNEKLFF	TGTGCCAGCAGTGAGGGAGCAACTAATGAAAAACTGTTTTTT
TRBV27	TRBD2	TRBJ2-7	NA	CASSSTSGGAYEQYF	TGTGCCAGCAGTTCAACTAGCGGGGGTGCCTACGAGCAGTACTTC
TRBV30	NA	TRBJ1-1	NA	CAWSWGLMNTEAFF	TGTGCCTGGAGTTGGGGCCTCATGAACACTGAAGCTTTCTTT
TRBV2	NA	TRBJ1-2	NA	CASSERTVFYGYTF	TGTGCCAGCAGTGAACGGACAGTTTTCTATGGCTACACCTTC
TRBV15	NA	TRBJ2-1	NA	CATSSPGSVTDNEQFF	TGTGCCACCAGCAGCCCTGGGTCAGTAACCGACAATGAGCAGTTCTTC
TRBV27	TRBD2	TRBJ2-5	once	CASSSSGTSGETQYF	TGTGCCAGCAGTTCCTCCGGGACTAGCGGGGAGACCCAGTACTTC
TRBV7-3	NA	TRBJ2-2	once	CASSKDTTGELFF	TGTGCCAGCAGCAAAGACACCACCGGGGAGCTGTTTTTT
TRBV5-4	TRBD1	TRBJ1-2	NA	CASSLWGTAPNYGYTF	TGTGCCAGCAGCCTCTGGGGGACAGCTCCGAACTATGGCTACACCTTC
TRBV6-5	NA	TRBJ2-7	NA	CASSYSMRDEQYF	TGTGCCAGCAGTTACTCGATGAGGGACGAGCAGTACTTC
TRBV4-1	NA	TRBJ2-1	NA	CASSQENNEQFF	TGCGCCAGCAGCCAAGAAAACAATGAGCAGTTCTTC